The next 9 T cell receptor beta chains were all read from a single sample in a study of T-cell memory formation after mild COVID-19. TCRdb fed the 5' RACE reads into MiXCR, producing one record per CDR3 protein. In the table there are fewer than 350,000 distinct CDR3 sequences, over 15% of which are singletons. The specimen sequenced was PBMCs or a T cell subset sorted from them (not recorded which). These receptors were collected from a man aged 18-30 years who had mild COVID-19 (a few samples of this study predate the infection). Cell type and time point are not known.

This clonotype was counted between two and nine times. V is TRBV12-5 and J is TRBJ2-3; 10 bases fit TRBD1. CDR1 LGHNT and CDR2 FRNRAP come from the germline V gene. V was pared by 6 bases and J by 3 bases, with 6 bases of the junction left unmatched. The CDR3 loop spans 15 amino acids. The CDR3 is CASGPGQGVTDTQYF. Here the CDR3 DNA reads TGTGCTAGTGGCCCCGGACAGGGGGTGACAGATACGCAGTATTTT.

This clonotype was counted a single time. The chain combines TRBV20-1 with TRBJ2-1; 11 nucleotides agree with TRBD2. Germline CDR1 DFQATT, CDR2 SNEGSKA (reference sequence). CDR3 length: 15 amino acids. V lost 6 bases and J lost 7; bases outside the gene matches: 11. In nucleotides, the CDR3 is TGCAGTGCCCCTAAATTTGGGACTAGCGGAAATGAGCAGTTCTTC. This codes for CSAPKFGTSGNEQFF.

This clonotype was seen ten or more times. The chain joins TRBV12-3 or TRBV12-4 to TRBJ1-1; the D is unclear. This CDR3 is built from 14 residues. Trimming cost V 6 bases and J 3 bases, with 14 bases left between them. The CDR3 DNA follows: TGTGCCAGCAGCCCTAGGACCGCCTACACTGAAGCTTTCTTT. Encoded protein: CASSPRTAYTEAFF.

Judged by abundance, this clonotype is medium-sized. The chain couples TRBV6-6 to TRBJ2-5; D is ambiguous. V was trimmed by 6 bases and J by 1 base, leaving 15 bases between them. The CDR3 loop spans 15 amino acids. Germline CDR1 is MNHNY and CDR2 is SVGAGI (reference sequence). CDR3 region: CASRLKLTSQETQYF. The DNA of the CDR3 is TGTGCCAGCAGACTTAAGTTGACGTCCCAAGAGACCCAGTACTTC.

The rearrangement links TRBV5-5 to TRBJ2-2, with unresolved D. Germline CDR1 and CDR2: SGHKS and YYEKEE (reference sequence). This CDR3 is 12 amino acids long. Trimming stripped 5 bases from V and 5 bases from J, with 7 bases between. The DNA for the CDR3 is TGTGCCAGCAGTACCTGGACCGGGGAGCTGTTTTTT. Protein: CASSTWTGELFF.

The DNA for the CDR3 is TGTGCCAGCAACAAGGGGAGCAATCAGCCCCAGCATTTT. The encoded protein is CASNKGSNQPQHF. The rearrangement joins TRBV6-1 to TRBJ1-5, with D possibly matching TRBD1 (5 bases). The CDR3 runs 13 residues. V was trimmed by 7 bases and J by 1 base, leaving 8 bases between them. Germline V gives CDR1 MNHNS, CDR2 SASEGT.

This clonotype has a count of ten or more. The germline gene is not matched at one end of the junction; a read error may be the cause. This chain uses TRBV7-7 with TRBJ2-5; TRBD1 matches at 10 bases. Germline lookup yields CDR1 SSHAT and CDR2 FNYEAQ (reference sequence). CDR3 length: 14 residues. The CDR3, as DNA: TGTGCTAGCAGCTTGTGGACAGGGGGAGAGACCCAGTACTTC. It encodes CASSLWTGGETQYF.

This clonotype was seen a few times. The chain is built from TRBV11-3 and TRBJ2-5; possibly TRBD1 or TRBD2 for D (6 bases each). V lost 5 bases to trimming and J lost 5 bases, with 12 bases between them. CDR1 SGHNT and CDR2 YENEEA come from the germline V gene. The length of the CDR3 is 13 residues. CDR3 DNA: TGTGCCAGCAGCAGCGAGGGGGGTGAGACCCAGTACTTC. This encodes CASSSEGGETQYF.

This chain joins TRBV7-2 and TRBJ2-1; D is unresolved. CDR1 and CDR2 from the germline V gene are SGHTA and FQGNSA. V lost 5 bases and J lost 4, with 15 bases in between. The CDR3 is made up of 15 amino acids. In DNA form, the CDR3 reads TGTGCCAGCAGCACCGGACCCCTGCCTTACAATGAGCAGTTCTTC. Its translation is CASSTGPLPYNEQFF. Variable domain in full (rest from reference TRBV7-2 and TRBJ2-1): GAGVSQSPSNKVTEKGKDVELRCDPISGHTALYWYRQSLGQGLEFLIYFQGNSAPDKSGLPSDRFSAERTGGSVSTLTIQRTQQEDSAVYLCASSTGPLPYNEQFFGPGTRLTVL.